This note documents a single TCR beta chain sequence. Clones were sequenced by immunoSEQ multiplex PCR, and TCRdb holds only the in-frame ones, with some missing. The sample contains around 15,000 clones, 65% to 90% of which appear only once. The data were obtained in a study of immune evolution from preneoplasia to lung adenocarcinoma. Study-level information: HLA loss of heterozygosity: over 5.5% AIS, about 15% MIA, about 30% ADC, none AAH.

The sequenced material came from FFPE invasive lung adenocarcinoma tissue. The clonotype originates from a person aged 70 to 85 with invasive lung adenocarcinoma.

CDR3 amino acids: CASSVDGAGTDTQYF. In nucleotides, the CDR3 is TGTGCCAGCAGCGTAGACGGGGCGGGCACAGATACGCAGTATTTT. The rearrangement uses TRBV9 and TRBJ2-3, with D perhaps assigned TRBD1 or TRBD2 (5 bases each). V lost 0 bases to trimming and J lost 1 base, with 9 bases between them. The CDR3 is made up of 15 amino acids. The germline V gene has CDR1 SGDLS and CDR2 YYNGEE.